The clone carrying this TCR beta chain came up once. Assay: immunoSEQ multiplex PCR; the TCRdb copy retains only in-frame clones and omits some. Among tens of thousands of clones listed, roughly 90% were seen once. The sample is drawn from a study of blood T cell repertoires in COVID-19. The overall study: There were acute and convalescent COVID-19 samples, and they came from the United States, Italy and Spain.

Sequencing was carried out using peripheral blood. The TCR originated in a man in his 60s with active or convalescent COVID-19.

In DNA form, the CDR3 reads TGTGCCAGCTCACCACTGGCAGGGTCAGGTGAAGCTTTCTTT. Amino acid sequence: CASSPLAGSGEAFF. The gene calls are TRBV18 and TRBJ1-1, with a possible D match to TRBD1 (5 bases). Trimming stripped 1 base from V and 7 bases from J, with 13 bases between. Germline CDR1 reads KGHSH; CDR2 reads LQKENI. The CDR3 is 14 residues long.